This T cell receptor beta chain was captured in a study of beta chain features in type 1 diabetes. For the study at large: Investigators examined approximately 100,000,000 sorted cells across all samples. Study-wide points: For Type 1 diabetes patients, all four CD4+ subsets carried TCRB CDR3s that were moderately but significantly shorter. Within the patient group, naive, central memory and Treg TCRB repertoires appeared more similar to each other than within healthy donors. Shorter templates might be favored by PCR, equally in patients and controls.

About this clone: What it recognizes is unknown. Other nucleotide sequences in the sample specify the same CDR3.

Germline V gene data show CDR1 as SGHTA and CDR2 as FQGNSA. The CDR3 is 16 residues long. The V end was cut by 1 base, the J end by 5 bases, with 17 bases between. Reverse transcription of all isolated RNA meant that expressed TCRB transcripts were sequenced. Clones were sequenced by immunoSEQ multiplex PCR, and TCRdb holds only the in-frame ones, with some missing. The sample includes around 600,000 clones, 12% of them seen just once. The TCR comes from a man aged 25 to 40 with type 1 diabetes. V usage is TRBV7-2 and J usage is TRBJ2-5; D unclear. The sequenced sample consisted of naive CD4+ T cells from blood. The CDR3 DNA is TGTGCCAGCAGCTTAGATCCCCCCCGTGTAGGGGAGACCCAGTACTTC. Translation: CASSLDPPRVGETQYF. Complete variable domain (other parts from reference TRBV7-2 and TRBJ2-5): GAGVSQSPSNKVTEKGKDVELRCDPISGHTALYWYRQSLGQGLEFLIYFQGNSAPDKSGLPSDRFSAERTGGSVSTLTIQRTQQEDSAVYLCASSLDPPRVGETQYFGPGTRLLVL.